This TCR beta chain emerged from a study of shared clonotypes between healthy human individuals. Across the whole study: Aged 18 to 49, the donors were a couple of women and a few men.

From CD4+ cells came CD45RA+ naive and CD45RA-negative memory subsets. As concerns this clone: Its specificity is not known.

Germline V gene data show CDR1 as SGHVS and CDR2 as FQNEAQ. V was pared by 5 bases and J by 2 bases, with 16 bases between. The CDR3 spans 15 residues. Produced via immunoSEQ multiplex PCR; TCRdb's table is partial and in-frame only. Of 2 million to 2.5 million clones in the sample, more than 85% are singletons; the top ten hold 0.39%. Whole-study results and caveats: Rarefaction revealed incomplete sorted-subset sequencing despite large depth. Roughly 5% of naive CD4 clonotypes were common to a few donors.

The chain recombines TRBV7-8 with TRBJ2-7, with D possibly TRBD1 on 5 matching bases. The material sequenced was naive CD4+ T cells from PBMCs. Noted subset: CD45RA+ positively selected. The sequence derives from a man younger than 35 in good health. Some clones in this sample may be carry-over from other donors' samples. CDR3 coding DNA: TGTGCCAGCAGCCCCCCTAGACAGAACGCCTACGAGCAGTACTTC. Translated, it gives CASSPPRQNAYEQYF.